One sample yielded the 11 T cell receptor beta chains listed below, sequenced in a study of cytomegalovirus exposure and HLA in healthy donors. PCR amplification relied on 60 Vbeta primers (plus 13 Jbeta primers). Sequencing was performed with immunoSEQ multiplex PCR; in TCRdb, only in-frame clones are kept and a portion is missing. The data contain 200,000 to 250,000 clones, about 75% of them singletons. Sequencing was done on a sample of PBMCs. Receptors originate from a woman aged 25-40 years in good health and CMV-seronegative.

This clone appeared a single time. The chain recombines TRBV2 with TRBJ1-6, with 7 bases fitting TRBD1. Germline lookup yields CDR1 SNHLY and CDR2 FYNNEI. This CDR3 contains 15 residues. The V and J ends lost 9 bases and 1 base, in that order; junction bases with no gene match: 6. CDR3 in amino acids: CARRQGKSYNSPLHF. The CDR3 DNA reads TGTGCCAGGCGACAGGGTAAATCCTATAATTCACCCCTCCACTTT.

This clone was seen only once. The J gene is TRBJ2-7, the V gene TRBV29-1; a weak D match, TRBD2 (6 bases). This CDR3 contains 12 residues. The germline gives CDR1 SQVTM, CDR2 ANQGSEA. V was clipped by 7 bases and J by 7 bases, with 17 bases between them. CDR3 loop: CSGGLTPGEQYF. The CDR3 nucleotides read TGCAGCGGAGGACTAACGCCGGGGGAGCAGTACTTC.

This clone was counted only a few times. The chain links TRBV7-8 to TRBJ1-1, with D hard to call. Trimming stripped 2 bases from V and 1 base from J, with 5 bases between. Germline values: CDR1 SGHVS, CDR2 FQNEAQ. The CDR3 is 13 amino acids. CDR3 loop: CASSLYRNTEAFF. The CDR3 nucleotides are TGTGCCAGCAGCTTATACAGGAACACTGAAGCTTTCTTT. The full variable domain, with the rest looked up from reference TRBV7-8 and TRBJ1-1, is GAGVSQSPRYKVAKRGQDVALRCDPISGHVSLFWYQQALGQGPEFLTYFQNEAQLDKSGLPSDRFFAERPEGSVSTLKIQRTQQEDSAVYLCASSLYRNTEAFFGQGTRLTVV.

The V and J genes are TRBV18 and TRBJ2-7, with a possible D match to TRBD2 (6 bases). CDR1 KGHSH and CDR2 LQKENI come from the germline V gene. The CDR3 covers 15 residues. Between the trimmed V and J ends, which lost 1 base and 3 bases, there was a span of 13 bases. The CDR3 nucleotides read TGTGCCAGCTCACCACGCAGCGGGCCTAACTACGAGCAGTACTTC. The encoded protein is CASSPRSGPNYEQYF.

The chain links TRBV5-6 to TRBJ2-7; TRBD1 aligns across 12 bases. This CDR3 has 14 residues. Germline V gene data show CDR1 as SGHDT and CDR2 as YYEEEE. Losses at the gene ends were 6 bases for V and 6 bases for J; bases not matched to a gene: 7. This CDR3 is CASTLGTGGFEQYF. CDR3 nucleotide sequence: TGTGCCAGCACCTTAGGGACAGGGGGCTTCGAGCAGTACTTC.

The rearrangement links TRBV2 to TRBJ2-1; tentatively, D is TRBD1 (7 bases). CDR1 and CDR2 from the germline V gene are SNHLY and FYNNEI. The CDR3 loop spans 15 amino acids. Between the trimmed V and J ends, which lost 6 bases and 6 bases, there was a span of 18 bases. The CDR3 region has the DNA TGTGCCAGCAGAGAACCACAGGGGAGGTTCAATGAGCAGTTCTTC. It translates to CASREPQGRFNEQFF.

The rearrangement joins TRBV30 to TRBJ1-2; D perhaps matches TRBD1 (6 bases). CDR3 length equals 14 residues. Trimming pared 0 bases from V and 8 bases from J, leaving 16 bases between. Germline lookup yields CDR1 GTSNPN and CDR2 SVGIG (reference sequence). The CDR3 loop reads CAWSVHLGALGYTF. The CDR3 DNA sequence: TGTGCCTGGAGTGTACATTTGGGGGCCCTAGGCTACACCTTC.

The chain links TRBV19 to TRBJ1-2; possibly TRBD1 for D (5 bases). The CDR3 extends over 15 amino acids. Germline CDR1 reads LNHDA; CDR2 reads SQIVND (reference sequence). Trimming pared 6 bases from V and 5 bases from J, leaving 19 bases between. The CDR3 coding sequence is TGTGCCAGTAGATATGATGGAGGGGCGTATTATGGCTACACCTTC. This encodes CASRYDGGAYYGYTF. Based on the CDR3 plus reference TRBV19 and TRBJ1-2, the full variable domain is DGGITQSPKYLFRKEGQNVTLSCEQNLNHDAMYWYRQDPGQGLRLIYYSQIVNDFQKGDIAEGYSVSREKKESFPLTVTSAQKNPTAFYLCASRYDGGAYYGYTFGSGTRLTVV.

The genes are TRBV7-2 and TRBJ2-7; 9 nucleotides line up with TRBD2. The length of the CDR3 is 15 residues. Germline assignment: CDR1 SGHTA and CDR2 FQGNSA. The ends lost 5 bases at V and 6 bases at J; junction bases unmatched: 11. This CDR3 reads CASSPVAGGPFEQYF. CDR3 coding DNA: TGTGCCAGCAGCCCCGTGGCGGGAGGGCCGTTCGAGCAGTACTTC.

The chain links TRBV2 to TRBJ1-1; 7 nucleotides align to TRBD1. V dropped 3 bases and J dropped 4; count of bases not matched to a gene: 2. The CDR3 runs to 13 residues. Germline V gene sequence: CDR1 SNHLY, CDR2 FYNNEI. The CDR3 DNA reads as TGTGCCAGCAGTGATCAGGGGGGCACTGAAGCTTTCTTT. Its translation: CASSDQGGTEAFF.

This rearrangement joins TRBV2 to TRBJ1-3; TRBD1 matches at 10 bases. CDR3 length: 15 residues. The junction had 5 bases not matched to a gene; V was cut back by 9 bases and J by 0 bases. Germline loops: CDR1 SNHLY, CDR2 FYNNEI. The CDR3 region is CASWTGGSSGNTIYF. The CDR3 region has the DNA TGTGCCAGTTGGACAGGGGGATCCTCTGGAAACACCATATATTTT. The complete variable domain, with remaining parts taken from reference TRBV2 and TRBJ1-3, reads EPEVTQTPSHQVTQMGQEVILRCVPISNHLYFYWYRQILGQKVEFLVSFYNNEISEKSEIFDDQFSVERPDGSNFTLKIRSTKLEDSAMYFCASWTGGSSGNTIYFGEGSWLTVV.